A selection of T cell receptor beta chains follows, all from one sample in a study of blood T cell repertoires in COVID-19. TCRdb keeps only in-frame clones here, not all; method: immunoSEQ multiplex PCR. The repertoire consists of 270,000 or so clones, with under 90% occurring once and the leading ten covering about 3.4%. Sequencing was done on a sample of peripheral blood. These receptors were taken from a woman younger than 35 with acute or convalescent COVID-19. CDR3s include the opening cysteine and the closing phenylalanine or tryptophan. A D gene is named only where the DNA matches it firmly. Not every row has a clone size; where given, it reads once, few, many or a size class.

>TRBV19|-|-|TRBJ2-6
CASSILPGLSGANVLTF
TGTGCCAGTAGTATCCTTCCAGGCCTCTCTGGGGCCAACGTCCTGACTTTC
>TRBV5-1|-|-|TRBJ1-5
CASSPSGDNQPQHF
TGCGCCAGCAGCCCAAGCGGTGACAATCAGCCCCAGCATTTT
>TRBV27|-|TRBD1|TRBJ1-2
CASSLFGDRSNVGYGYTF
TGTGCCAGCAGTTTATTTGGGGACAGAAGTAACGTAGGCTATGGCTACACCTTC
>TRBV24-1|-|TRBD1|TRBJ2-2
CATGTENTGELFF
TGTGCCACCGGGACAGAGAACACCGGGGAGCTGTTTTTT
>TRBV6-5|-|TRBD2|TRBJ2-1
CASIFAGAGNEQFF
TGTGCCAGCATTTTCGCGGGAGCGGGCAATGAGCAGTTCTTC
>TRBV19|-|-|TRBJ1-1
CASSRTGLGNTEAFF
TGTGCCAGTAGTCGCACAGGGTTAGGGAACACTGAAGCTTTCTTT
>TRBV10-3|-|TRBD1|TRBJ2-3
CAARQGYLPDTQYF
TGTGCCGCTAGACAGGGTTATTTGCCAGATACGCAGTATTTT
>TRBV6-2/TRBV6-3|-|TRBD2|TRBJ2-3
CASSYPGALLAGAKITDTQYF
TGTGCCAGCAGTTACCCCGGTGCGTTACTAGCGGGAGCAAAAATCACAGATACGCAGTATTTT
>TRBV5-8|-|TRBD1|TRBJ2-5
CASTPSATGAQYF
TGTGCCAGCACCCCGAGCGCGACAGGGGCCCAGTACTTC
>TRBV4-3|-|-|TRBJ1-1
CASSQVPNTEAFF
TGCGCCAGCAGCCAAGTCCCTAACACTGAAGCTTTCTTT
>TRBV7-9|-|-|TRBJ1-1
CASSLDSGHKNTEAFF
TGTGCCAGCAGCTTAGACTCGGGACACAAGAACACTGAAGCTTTCTTT
>TRBV29-1|-|-|TRBJ1-1
CSVEGGPNTEAFF
TGCAGCGTTGAAGGGGGGCCTAACACTGAAGCTTTCTTT
>TRBV3-1/TRBV3-2|-|TRBD1|TRBJ2-2
CASSRGTGDTGELFF
TGTGCCAGCAGCCGCGGGACAGGGGACACCGGGGAGCTGTTTTTT
>TRBV5-3|many|-|TRBJ2-2
CARSLGGGGDTGELFF
TGTGCCAGAAGCTTGGGAGGGGGAGGGGACACCGGGGAGCTGTTTTTT
>TRBV19|-|-|TRBJ1-2
CASSISGPGGGYTF
TGTGCCAGTAGTATTTCTGGCCCTGGAGGAGGCTACACCTTC
>TRBV4-2|-|-|TRBJ1-5
CASSQGEEQPQHF
TGTGCCAGCAGCCAAGGAGAGGAGCAGCCCCAGCATTTT
>TRBV27|-|-|TRBJ2-3
CASSPGTIGASDTQYF
TGTGCCAGCAGTCCCGGGACAATTGGGGCCTCAGATACGCAGTATTTT
>TRBV19|-|-|TRBJ1-1
CASSVGQIHTEAFF
TGTGCCAGTAGTGTCGGACAGATCCACACTGAAGCTTTCTTT
>TRBV24-1|-|-|TRBJ2-1
CATSDLRLARNNEQFF
TGTGCCACCAGTGATTTACGGCTAGCAAGGAACAATGAGCAGTTCTTC
>TRBV5-4|-|TRBD2|TRBJ2-1
CASSLAGRLAGLGEQFF
TGTGCCAGCAGCTTGGCCGGTAGACTAGCGGGATTGGGTGAGCAGTTCTTC
>TRBV13|-|-|TRBJ1-2
CASSLGGQKYGYTF
TGTGCCAGCAGCTTAGGAGGACAGAAATATGGCTACACCTTC
>TRBV2|-|TRBD2|TRBJ2-7
CASSETVTSGIGSYEQYF
TGTGCCAGCAGTGAAACGGTAACTAGCGGGATTGGATCCTACGAGCAGTACTTC
>TRBV28|once|-|TRBJ1-1
CASTFTGNTEAFF
TGTGCCAGCACCTTTACTGGGAACACTGAAGCTTTCTTT
>TRBV28|-|-|TRBJ1-4
CASSPEGVVTNEKLFF
TGTGCCAGCAGCCCTGAAGGAGTAGTCACTAATGAAAAACTGTTTTTT
>TRBV2|-|TRBD2|TRBJ2-2
CASRGGSAGTGELFF
TGTGCCAGCAGGGGCGGGAGCGCGGGGACCGGGGAGCTGTTTTTT